The next 26 T cell receptor beta chains were all read from a single sample in a study of blood T cell repertoires in COVID-19. Sequencing was performed with immunoSEQ multiplex PCR; in TCRdb, only in-frame clones are kept and a portion is missing. The sample lists 200,000 to 250,000 clones; just over 85% were seen once. Material for sequencing was PBMCs or T cells enriched from blood (not recorded which). The origin of the receptors is a man between 35 and 55 years old who had recovered from COVID-19.

This clone occurred a few times. This rearrangement joins TRBV6-5 to TRBJ2-3; TRBD1 might be the D (6 bases). The CDR3 covers 16 residues. With 4 bases removed from V and 0 bases from J, the gap between germline ends came to 14 bases. The germline gives CDR1 MNHEY, CDR2 SVGAGI. CDR3 DNA: TGTGCCAGCAGTTCACCAGGCACAGGGAGCACAGATACGCAGTATTTT. It encodes CASSSPGTGSTDTQYF.

The table lists this clone with a few counts. V gene TRBV7-9 combines with J gene TRBJ1-5; no clear D. There are 14 residues in the CDR3. The V end was cut by 5 bases, the J end by 6 bases, with 14 bases between. The germline gives CDR1 SEHNR, CDR2 FQNEAQ (reference sequence). The CDR3 loop reads CASSTSQPGQPQHF. The CDR3 region has the DNA TGTGCCAGCAGCACATCCCAGCCGGGTCAGCCCCAGCATTTT.

The chain combines TRBV9 with TRBJ2-3; no reliable D call. CDR1 and CDR2 (germline): SGDLS, YYNGEE. V lost 0 bases and J 0 bases, leaving 8 bases between the germline ends. This CDR3 comprises 15 residues. CDR3 nucleotides: TGTGCCAGCAGCGTAGGGGCCCTAAGCACAGATACGCAGTATTTT. It specifies CASSVGALSTDTQYF.

This clone was counted between two and nine times. The gene calls are TRBV7-2 and TRBJ1-2; TRBD1 aligns across 8 bases. Trimming took 5 bases from V and 8 from J; bases not matched to a gene: 10. CDR1 is SGHTA, CDR2 FQGNSA, per germline. The CDR3 loop spans 14 amino acids. The chain's CDR3 is CASSEQGGGGGYTF. The CDR3 DNA reads TGTGCCAGCAGCGAACAGGGGGGCGGAGGGGGCTACACCTTC.

CDR3: CASSGGGGGLYNEQFF. In DNA form, the CDR3 reads TGTGCCAGCAGCGGTGGTGGCGGGGGGCTCTACAATGAGCAGTTCTTC. The chain has TRBV9 and TRBJ2-1; 8 bases align to TRBD2. Germline V CDR1 and CDR2: SGDLS, YYNGEE. V gave up 3 bases and J gave up 3 bases; unmatched junction bases: 8. CDR3 length: 16 residues.

The V gene is TRBV15, the J gene TRBJ1-1; 8 nucleotides match TRBD1. In germline, CDR1 is LNHNV, CDR2 YYDKDF (reference sequence). This CDR3 is 12 amino acids long. V shed 2 bases, J shed 8 bases, and the junction held 1 base outside the gene matches. The CDR3 here is CATSRRTGEAFF. CDR3 bases: TGTGCCACCAGCAGAAGGACAGGGGAAGCTTTCTTT.

The chain links TRBV11-1 to TRBJ2-7; 10 bases fit TRBD2. Germline V gene sequence: CDR1 SGHAT, CDR2 FQDESV (reference sequence). The CDR3 is 14 amino acids. V trimming: 5 bases; J trimming: 2 bases; junction bases outside the gene matches: 3. CDR3 sequence (DNA): TGTGCCAGCAGCCGAGCGGGGGGGGCCTACGAGCAGTACTTC. The encoded protein is CASSRAGGAYEQYF. Together with reference TRBV11-1 and TRBJ2-7, the CDR3 gives the full variable domain: EAEVAQSPRYKITEKSQAVAFWCDPISGHATLYWYRQILGQGPELLVQFQDESVVDDSQLPKDRFSAERLKGVDSTLKIQPAELGDSAMYLCASSRAGGAYEQYFGPGTRLTVT.

The rearrangement uses TRBV4-3 and TRBJ1-4, with 7 positions matching TRBD1. CDR3 size: 14 residues. V shed 3 bases and J 3 bases; nucleotides not matched to a gene: 1. Germline V gene sequence: CDR1 LGHNA, CDR2 YSLEER. CDR3 DNA: TGCGCCAGCAGCCACGGGACAGCTAATGAAAAACTGTTTTTT. It translates to CASSHGTANEKLFF.

This sequence joins TRBV24-1 and TRBJ2-5, with 11 positions matching TRBD2. CDR3 length: 16 residues. Germline V gene sequence: CDR1 KGHDR, CDR2 SFDVKD. V lost 0 bases and J lost 3; bases outside the gene matches: 2. CDR3 loop: CATSDLGTSGEETQYF. CDR3 sequence (DNA): TGTGCCACCAGTGATTTGGGGACTAGCGGTGAAGAGACCCAGTACTTC.

The CDR3 DNA reads TGTGCCAGTAGCTTCCGGGACAGATACAATGAGCAGTTCTTC. Translating gives CASSFRDRYNEQFF. The genes are TRBV19 and TRBJ2-1, with 7 bases matching TRBD1. The CDR3 has 14 amino acids. The V and J ends lost 6 bases and 4 bases, in that order; junction bases with no gene match: 6. Looked up from germline, CDR1 is LNHDA and CDR2 is SQIVND (reference sequence). The full variable domain, with the rest looked up from reference TRBV19 and TRBJ2-1, is DGGITQSPKYLFRKEGQNVTLSCEQNLNHDAMYWYRQDPGQGLRLIYYSQIVNDFQKGDIAEGYSVSREKKESFPLTVTSAQKNPTAFYLCASSFRDRYNEQFFGPGTRLTVL.

V is TRBV30 and J is TRBJ2-7; 12 bases agree with TRBD2. The CDR3 covers 16 residues. Trimming cost V 7 bases and J 3 bases; bases outside gene matches: 13. Germline CDR1 GTSNPN, CDR2 SVGIG (reference sequence). CDR3 bases: TGTGCCTATACCGCTAGCGGGGGGGCCCGGGGCTACGAGCAGTACTTC. Protein sequence: CAYTASGGARGYEQYF. Based on the CDR3 plus reference TRBV30 and TRBJ2-7, the full variable domain is SQTIHQWPATLVQPVGSPLSLECTVEGTSNPNLYWYRQAAGRGLQLLFYSVGIGQISSEVPQNLSASRPQDRQFILSSKKLLLSDSGFYLCAYTASGGARGYEQYFGPGTRLTVT.

The chain employs TRBV15 and TRBJ2-3; 12 bases fit TRBD2. The CDR3 has 16 residues. Germline-derived CDR1 and CDR2 are LNHNV and YYDKDF (reference sequence). V shed 3 bases and J 4 bases; nucleotides not matched to a gene: 5. The CDR3: CATSRALAGGSDTQYF. DNA for the CDR3: TGTGCCACCAGCAGGGCCCTAGCGGGGGGGTCAGATACGCAGTATTTT.

In this sample, this clone turned up once. The CDR3 region is CASSRLGTSSYNEQFF. The CDR3 DNA reads as TGTGCCAGCAGCCGACTCGGGACTAGCTCCTACAATGAGCAGTTCTTC. The chain uses TRBV28 and TRBJ2-1; 8 bases line up with TRBD2. With 6 bases clipped from V and 0 bases from J, the junction kept 7 bases outside the gene matches. The CDR3 totals 16 residues. Germline V gene lookup returns CDR1 MDHEN and CDR2 SYDVKM.

This chain connects TRBV10-3 to TRBJ2-7; 8 nucleotides match TRBD2. V was pared by 2 bases and J by 4 bases, with 10 bases of the junction left unmatched. The CDR3 contains 16 residues. The germline V gene has CDR1 ENHRY and CDR2 SYGVKD. CDR3 sequence: CAISEIPAVAGYEQYF. The CDR3 DNA reads TGTGCCATCAGTGAGATCCCCGCGGTAGCGGGATACGAGCAGTACTTC.

The gene calls are TRBV10-3 and TRBJ2-7, with D perhaps matching TRBD1 (6 bases). The CDR3 spans 14 residues. Germline V gene lookup returns CDR1 ENHRY and CDR2 SYGVKD. V was shortened by 2 bases and J by 4 bases, with 12 bases between the two germline ends. CDR3 protein: CAISEVGQSYEQYF. The CDR3 DNA reads TGTGCCATCAGTGAGGTAGGACAGTCTTACGAGCAGTACTTC.

The rearrangement joins TRBV5-4 to TRBJ2-3; 7 nucleotides line up with TRBD2. V shed 2 bases and J 5 bases; nucleotides not matched to a gene: 8. Germline CDR1 is SGHNT and CDR2 is YYREEE (reference sequence). This CDR3 spans 15 amino acids. CDR3 amino acids: CASSLRTGGGDTQYF. As DNA, the CDR3 is TGTGCCAGCAGCTTAAGAACGGGAGGTGGAGATACGCAGTATTTT.

Only a few counts were recorded for this clone. Here the CDR3 reads CASLREAVETQYF. The CDR3 bases are TGTGCCAGCCTCCGGGAGGCGGTCGAGACCCAGTACTTC. V usage is TRBV2 and J usage is TRBJ2-5; TRBD2 aligns across 7 bases. The V and J ends lost 8 bases and 5 bases, in that order; junction bases with no gene match: 8. This CDR3 is 13 amino acids long. Germline CDR1 and CDR2: SNHLY and FYNNEI.

The V gene is TRBV19, the J gene TRBJ1-5; 9 nucleotides match TRBD1. Germline V CDR1 and CDR2: LNHDA, SQIVND (reference sequence). This CDR3 is 17 amino acids long. V shed 0 bases, J shed 5 bases, and the junction held 8 bases outside the gene matches. The CDR3 here is CASSIDPGQGPDQPQHF. The CDR3 DNA is TGTGCCAGTAGTATAGATCCGGGACAGGGACCGGATCAGCCCCAGCATTTT. Combining the CDR3 with reference TRBV19 and TRBJ1-5 gives the whole variable domain DGGITQSPKYLFRKEGQNVTLSCEQNLNHDAMYWYRQDPGQGLRLIYYSQIVNDFQKGDIAEGYSVSREKKESFPLTVTSAQKNPTAFYLCASSIDPGQGPDQPQHFGDGTRLSIL.

This rearrangement joins TRBV5-5 to TRBJ1-4, with 7 bases matching TRBD1. The V segment lost 4 bases and the J segment 4 bases; nucleotides outside the gene matches: 7. The CDR3 has 15 amino acids. The V gene's germline CDR1 is SGHKS and CDR2 YYEKEE (reference sequence). The CDR3 DNA reads as TGTGCCAGCAGCCCGCCGGGACAGATTAATGAAAAACTGTTTTTT. It codes for CASSPPGQINEKLFF.

In this sample, this clone turned up once. The V call is TRBV19, the J call TRBJ1-5; tentative D call: TRBD1 (5 bases). V shed 1 base and J shed 0 bases, with 13 bases lying between them. The CDR3 covers 17 residues. Germline loops: CDR1 LNHDA, CDR2 SQIVND (reference sequence). DNA of the CDR3: TGTGCCAGTAGTATAGGGACCGGGGGGTATAGCAATCAGCCCCAGCATTTT. Residues: CASSIGTGGYSNQPQHF.

The genes are TRBV29-1 and TRBJ2-7; 9 positions match TRBD1. Germline V gene data show CDR1 as SQVTM and CDR2 as ANQGSEA. J was trimmed by 6 bases and V by 7 bases; bases with no gene match: 13. CDR3 length: 14 amino acids. This CDR3 reads CSAETGGGLFEQYF. The CDR3 region has the DNA TGCAGCGCCGAGACAGGGGGGGGCCTTTTCGAGCAGTACTTC.

This clone turned up a few times. The chain is built from TRBV7-9 and TRBJ2-3; 10 bases are shared with TRBD2. V shed 2 bases and J 0 bases; nucleotides not matched to a gene: 8. The germline V gene encodes CDR1 SEHNR and CDR2 FQNEAQ (reference sequence). The length of the CDR3 is 18 residues. The CDR3 protein is CASSLNSGGWISTDTQYF. CDR3 bases: TGTGCCAGCAGCTTAAATAGCGGGGGGTGGATAAGCACAGATACGCAGTATTTT. Filled out from reference TRBV7-9 and TRBJ2-3, the complete variable domain reads DTGVSQNPRHKITKRGQNVTFRCDPISEHNRLYWYRQTLGQGPEFLTYFQNEAQLEKSRLLSDRFSAERPKGSFSTLEIQRTEQGDSAMYLCASSLNSGGWISTDTQYFGPGTRLTVL.

CDR3 coding DNA: TGTGCCAGCAGCCACCCAGACACCGGGGAGCTGTTTTTT. It encodes CASSHPDTGELFF. The gene calls are TRBV4-2 and TRBJ2-2, with D unclear. Trimming removed 3 bases at V and 3 bases at J, with 5 bases between. Germline values: CDR1 LGHNA, CDR2 YNFKEQ. The CDR3 is made up of 13 amino acids.

V gene TRBV19 combines with J gene TRBJ1-2, with TRBD1 matching over 8 bases. J gave up 7 bases and V 5 bases, and 9 bases lay outside the gene matches. Germline CDR1 LNHDA, CDR2 SQIVND (reference sequence). The CDR3 covers 14 residues. The CDR3 spells CASSPQGQDAGYTF. CDR3 bases: TGTGCCAGTAGTCCCCAGGGACAGGATGCTGGCTACACCTTC. Full variable domain (rest looked up from reference TRBV19 and TRBJ1-2): DGGITQSPKYLFRKEGQNVTLSCEQNLNHDAMYWYRQDPGQGLRLIYYSQIVNDFQKGDIAEGYSVSREKKESFPLTVTSAQKNPTAFYLCASSPQGQDAGYTFGSGTRLTVV.

The V call is TRBV28, the J call TRBJ2-1; D gene unclear. Trimming left V 4 bases short and J 5 bases short, with 18 bases between. The CDR3 runs 16 residues. Germline V gene sequence: CDR1 MDHEN, CDR2 SYDVKM. The CDR3 reads CASSSRWLEVDNEQFF. The CDR3 DNA sequence: TGTGCCAGCAGTTCAAGGTGGCTAGAGGTGGACAATGAGCAGTTCTTC. Supplemented by reference TRBV28 and TRBJ2-1, the full variable domain reads DVKVTQSSRYLVKRTGEKVFLECVQDMDHENMFWYRQDPGLGLRLIYFSYDVKMKEKGDIPEGYSVSREKKERFSLILESASTNQTSMYLCASSSRWLEVDNEQFFGPGTRLTVL.

The chain recombines TRBV27 with TRBJ1-1, with 7 positions matching TRBD1. This CDR3 is built from 18 residues. V dropped 6 bases and J dropped 0; count of bases not matched to a gene: 16. In germline, CDR1 is MNHEY, CDR2 SMNVEV (reference sequence). CDR3 loop: CASSQNPGGRILNTEAFF. As DNA, the CDR3 is TGTGCCAGCAGCCAAAACCCAGGGGGTAGGATTCTGAACACTGAAGCTTTCTTT.